This TCR beta chain was recovered during a study of blood T cell repertoires in COVID-19. About the study: Material from acute and convalescent COVID-19 was sourced from the United States, Italy and Spain. PBMCs, B-cell-depleted T cells, or T cells provided the cDNA or gDNA that made up the material.

The CDR3 has 16 amino acids. From germline, CDR1 is KGHDR and CDR2 SFDVKD. Trimming removed 4 bases from V and 4 bases from J, with 16 bases in between. Clinical history reported by participants formed the basis on which cohorts were assigned. Original analysis: Nucleated cell number was recorded as an estimate derived from reference gene primer amplification. Generated by immunoSEQ multiplex PCR, the TCRdb table keeps only in-frame clones and is missing some. Clone size and the V and J calls come from that table; the DNA yielded D and trimming. The data contain roughly 220,000 clones, about 86% of them seen just once; the ten biggest clones take up roughly 3.8%.

Sequencing used PBMCs or T cells enriched from blood (not recorded which). This TCR was recovered from a middle-aged woman with acute COVID-19. The chain is built from TRBV24-1 and TRBJ1-5; D unresolved. This chain's CDR3 is CATSDLTAGWNQPQHF. For the CDR3, the DNA is TGTGCCACCAGTGACCTGACGGCGGGATGGAATCAGCCCCAGCATTTT.